This record looks at one T cell receptor (beta chain) sequence and its context. Its antigen is not known. Germline CDR1 and CDR2: MNHEY and SVGAGI. The CDR3 runs to 14 residues. Trimming cost V 9 bases and J 2 bases, with 13 bases left between them. The data derive from a study of CD8 T cells in Susac syndrome. The authors carried out high-throughput sequencing of TCR beta. They applied it to CD8+ and CD4+ T cells obtained from blood. Relapsing-remitting disease, either stable or active, was present in the treatment-naive patients who were the multiple sclerosis controls. An amount of RNA that ranged from roughly 0.5 to 1 ug was reverse transcribed with random hexamers. Coverage of TCR beta CDR3 amplification by immunoSEQ multiplex PCR extended to 54 Vbeta and 13 Jbeta. TCRdb re-derived calls from the immunoSEQ multiplex PCR reads in MiXCR, one entry per CDR3 protein. Of 150,000 or so distinct CDR3 sequences detected, approximately 93% appear once; the ten largest clones hold about 0.094%.

Study-wide results and limits: TCR sequencing and HLA analysis covered a relatively small number of individuals.

Sequencing was performed on CD4+ T cells from PBMCs. The J gene is TRBJ2-2, the V gene TRBV6-5; possible D gene TRBD2, 5 bases. The clonotype comes from a human donor with multiple sclerosis. In DNA form, the CDR3 reads TGTGCCAGTAGGTGGCGGGTAAACACCGGGGAGCTGTTTTTT. This encodes CASRWRVNTGELFF.